Listed here are 26 T cell receptor beta chains from one sample, sequenced in a study of T cell responses to AZD1222 COVID-19 vaccine. The table came from immunoSEQ multiplex PCR; TCRdb's copy has only in-frame clones and leaves some out. The sample lists 140,000 to 150,000 clones, roughly nine tenths occurring once. The sequencing used peripheral blood, collected 28 days after the second AZD1222 dose. Receptors were obtained from an adult who received the AZD1222 COVID-19 vaccine.

CDR3 residues: CASSPQDRRNQPQHF. In nucleotides, the CDR3 is TGTGCCAGCAGTCCCCAGGACAGAAGAAATCAGCCCCAGCATTTT. The V call is TRBV27, the J call TRBJ1-5; possible D gene TRBD1, 6 bases. The CDR3 is 15 amino acids. Germline V gene data show CDR1 as MNHEY and CDR2 as SMNVEV (reference sequence). V was trimmed by 5 bases and J by 4 bases, leaving 15 bases between them.

This clone was counted many times. The chain links TRBV6-2 or TRBV6-3 to TRBJ2-1, with D hard to call. Germline V gene data show CDR1 as MNHEY and CDR2 as SVGEGT. CDR3 length: 14 residues. With 4 bases removed from V and 2 bases from J, the gap between germline ends came to 9 bases. The DNA for the CDR3 is TGTGCCAGCAGTTCGACGGAGACCTACAATGAGCAGTTCTTC. Protein sequence: CASSSTETYNEQFF.

This chain connects TRBV19 to TRBJ1-2, with D unresolved. V was shortened by 3 bases and J by 4 bases, with 18 bases between the two germline ends. The CDR3 has 16 amino acids. Germline V gives CDR1 LNHDA, CDR2 SQIVND (reference sequence). CDR3 DNA sequence: TGTGCCAGTAGTATTGGTGGGGTTACACGCGCCTATGGCTACACCTTC. Amino acid sequence: CASSIGGVTRAYGYTF.

This chain connects TRBV4-1 to TRBJ2-1, with 8 bases aligning to TRBD2. The germline V gene has CDR1 MGHRA and CDR2 YSYEKL. There are 18 residues in the CDR3. The ends lost 1 base at V and 0 bases at J; junction bases unmatched: 8. CDR3 sequence (DNA): TGCGCCAGCAGCCAAGGAGTTAGCGGGACCATCTCCTACAATGAGCAGTTCTTC. This encodes CASSQGVSGTISYNEQFF.

The chain uses TRBV5-1 and TRBJ1-4; 7 bases match TRBD1. The V and J ends lost 4 bases and 2 bases, in that order; junction bases with no gene match: 11. Germline values: CDR1 SGHRS, CDR2 YFSETQ. The CDR3 loop spans 17 amino acids. DNA for the CDR3: TGCGCCAGCAGCCCTCAAAGGGGGCTTTCTACTAATGAAAAACTGTTTTTT. This encodes CASSPQRGLSTNEKLFF.

A single count supports this clone. This chain connects TRBV10-1 to TRBJ1-4; 9 positions agree with TRBD1. In germline, CDR1 is WNHNN, CDR2 SYGVQD (reference sequence). The CDR3 loop spans 17 amino acids. The junction had 11 bases not matched to a gene; V was cut back by 9 bases and J by 0 bases. The CDR3 DNA reads TGCGCCAGGATCGCACCGGGACAGGGAACAACTAATGAAAAACTGTTTTTT. It translates to CARIAPGQGTTNEKLFF.

This clone appeared once. This sequence joins TRBV9 and TRBJ2-1; 8 bases line up with TRBD1. V was pared by 1 base and J by 5 bases, with 2 bases of the junction left unmatched. The CDR3 covers 14 residues. Germline V gives CDR1 SGDLS, CDR2 YYNGEE. CDR3 amino acids: CASSVQGADNEQFF. The CDR3 coding sequence is TGTGCCAGCAGCGTACAGGGGGCCGACAATGAGCAGTTCTTC. Based on the CDR3 plus reference TRBV9 and TRBJ2-1, the full variable domain is DSGVTQTPKHLITATGQRVTLRCSPRSGDLSVYWYQQSLDQGLQFLIQYYNGEERAKGNILERFSAQQFPDLHSELNLSSLELGDSALYFCASSVQGADNEQFFGPGTRLTVL.

CDR3 DNA sequence: TGTGCCAGCAAACCAGGACAGAACAATCAGCCCCAGCATTTT. This sequence encodes CASKPGQNNQPQHF. The rearrangement uses TRBV21-1 and TRBJ1-5; TRBD1 was called by the table and not checked on the DNA. TRBV21-1 is noted as a pseudogene. CDR3 size: 14 residues.

This rearrangement joins TRBV6-2 or TRBV6-3 to TRBJ1-2; D remains unclear. Germline CDR1 is MNHEY and CDR2 is SVGEGT. CDR3 size: 14 residues. Trimming shortened V by 2 bases and J by 5 bases, and 12 bases separated the two germline ends. CDR3 DNA sequence: TGTGCCAGCAGTTACGCCAGCCCTCAGTATGGCTACACCTTC. Translated: CASSYASPQYGYTF.

The chain carries TRBV2 and TRBJ2-7; TRBD2 might be the D (6 bases). Germline loops: CDR1 SNHLY, CDR2 FYNNEI. Trimming removed 7 bases at V and 0 bases at J, with 10 bases between. The CDR3 length is 13 residues. Here the CDR3 DNA reads TGTGCCAGCAATGAGGACTACTCCTACGAGCAGTACTTC. This translates into CASNEDYSYEQYF.

The V and J genes are TRBV2 and TRBJ2-2; 9 bases align to TRBD2. Germline assignment: CDR1 SNHLY and CDR2 FYNNEI. The CDR3 spans 17 residues. Unmatched junction bases numbered 5, after V lost 2 bases and J lost 1 base. The CDR3 is CASSERSGRMNTGELFF. CDR3 in DNA: TGTGCCAGCAGTGAACGGAGCGGGAGGATGAACACCGGGGAGCTGTTTTTT.

This chain joins TRBV5-1 and TRBJ1-1, with D possibly matching TRBD1 (5 bases). Trimming removed 0 bases from V and 0 bases from J, with 15 bases in between. There are 17 residues in the CDR3. Germline V gene lookup returns CDR1 SGHRS and CDR2 YFSETQ. CDR3 nucleotide sequence: TGCGCCAGCAGCTTGGATGGTAGACAGCTTATGAACACTGAAGCTTTCTTT. Its protein is CASSLDGRQLMNTEAFF. Full variable domain (outside the CDR3, taken from reference TRBV5-1 and TRBJ1-1): KAGVTQTPRYLIKTRGQQVTLSCSPISGHRSVSWYQQTPGQGLQFLFEYFSETQRNKGNFPGRFSGRQFSNSRSEMNVSTLELGDSALYLCASSLDGRQLMNTEAFFGQGTRLTVV.

The chain carries TRBV25-1 and TRBJ1-4; 7 bases match TRBD1. With 6 bases clipped from V and 4 bases from J, the junction kept 8 bases outside the gene matches. The CDR3 extends over 15 amino acids. The germline gives CDR1 MGHDK, CDR2 SYGVNS. CDR3 loop: CASSDDRVGNEKLFF. Written as DNA, the CDR3 is TGTGCCAGCAGCGATGACAGGGTGGGTAATGAAAAACTGTTTTTT. Supplemented by reference TRBV25-1 and TRBJ1-4, the full variable domain reads EADIYQTPRYLVIGTGKKITLECSQTMGHDKMYWYQQDPGMELHLIHYSYGVNSTEKGDLSSESTVSRIRTEHFPLTLESARPSHTSQYLCASSDDRVGNEKLFFGSGTQLSVL.

The chain joins TRBV11-3 to TRBJ2-1; perhaps TRBD2 as D (6 bases). V dropped 1 base and J dropped 4 bases, with 20 bases sitting between them. Germline loops: CDR1 SGHNT, CDR2 YENEEA. The CDR3 length is 18 residues. CDR3 nucleotides: TGTGCCAGCAGCTTAGTGGGGTGGACGCGGGATAGGTACAATGAGCAGTTCTTC. Protein sequence: CASSLVGWTRDRYNEQFF. Combining the CDR3 with reference TRBV11-3 and TRBJ2-1 gives the whole variable domain EAGVVQSPRYKIIEKKQPVAFWCNPISGHNTLYWYLQNLGQGPELLIRYENEEAVDDSQLPKDRFSAERLKGVDSTLKIQPAELGDSAVYLCASSLVGWTRDRYNEQFFGPGTRLTVL.

This sequence joins TRBV6-5 and TRBJ1-4, with TRBD1 matching over 7 bases. CDR1 is MNHEY, CDR2 SVGAGI, per germline. CDR3 length equals 15 residues. V was pared by 4 bases and J by 7 bases, with 9 bases of the junction left unmatched. CDR3 nucleotides: TGTGCCAGCAGTTTCAAACCACAGGGGACTGAAAAACTGTTTTTT. The encoded protein is CASSFKPQGTEKLFF.

This clone appeared once. The sample holds other DNA sequences that translate to the same CDR3. Here the CDR3 reads CASSLWGPRTGELFF. CDR3 DNA sequence: TGTGCCAGCAGCCTTTGGGGCCCGAGAACCGGGGAGCTGTTTTTT. This rearrangement joins TRBV6-6 to TRBJ2-2; possibly TRBD1 for D (5 bases). The CDR3 totals 15 residues. The germline gives CDR1 MNHNY, CDR2 SVGAGI (reference sequence). The V gene lost 6 bases and the J gene lost 5 bases, with 16 bases spanning the gap.

This clone was seen more than once but under ten times. The chain has TRBV5-8 and TRBJ1-2; 7 bases align to TRBD1. Germline V CDR1 and CDR2: SGHTS, YDEGEE. The ends lost 4 bases at V and 5 bases at J; junction bases unmatched: 11. The CDR3 extends over 15 amino acids. CDR3 coding DNA: TGTGCCAGCAGCCCCCGGACAGGCCCACGGTATGGCTACACCTTC. Its protein product is CASSPRTGPRYGYTF. The variable domain in full, with the rest retrieved from reference TRBV5-8 and TRBJ1-2, is EAGVTQSPTHLIKTRGQQATLRCSPISGHTSVYWYQQALGLGLQFLLWYDEGEERNRGNFPPRFSGRQFPNYSSELNVNALELEDSALYLCASSPRTGPRYGYTFGSGTRLTVV.

The rearrangement joins TRBV19 to TRBJ2-5; possible D gene TRBD2, 5 bases. Deletions cut 7 bases from V and 4 bases from J, with 13 bases between. CDR1 is LNHDA and CDR2 is SQIVND in the germline V gene (reference sequence). This CDR3 spans 13 amino acids. The CDR3 is CASKRSAAETQYF. In DNA, the CDR3 is TGTGCCAGTAAGCGGAGCGCGGCAGAGACCCAGTACTTC.

This chain uses TRBV27 with TRBJ1-6, with D unclear. Germline-derived CDR1 and CDR2 are MNHEY and SMNVEV (reference sequence). The CDR3 runs 18 residues. Between the trimmed V and J ends, which lost 1 base and 7 bases, there was a span of 20 bases. The CDR3, as DNA: TGTGCCAGCAGTTTATGGCCTCCGGCAGCGAGAGGAAATTCACCCCTCCACTTT. Its protein product is CASSLWPPAARGNSPLHF.

This clone showed up just once. The V call is TRBV18, the J call TRBJ1-1; TRBD1 matches 9 bases. V lost 5 bases and J lost 4; bases outside the gene matches: 8. The CDR3 consists of 15 residues. Germline assignment: CDR1 KGHSH and CDR2 LQKENI. The CDR3 nucleotides read TGTGCCAGCTCAGATCACCGGGACAGGGTCACTGAAGCTTTCTTT. Translation gives CASSDHRDRVTEAFF.

This chain uses TRBV3-1 (or the pseudogene TRBV3-2) with TRBJ2-1; D tentatively reads TRBD1 or TRBD2 (6 bases each). The CDR3 covers 12 residues. V was shortened by 5 bases and J by 12 bases, with 14 bases between the two germline ends. Per germline, CDR1 LGHDT and CDR2 YNNKEL (reference sequence). The CDR3 sequence is CASSFRGGGQFF. The CDR3 DNA follows: TGTGCCAGCAGCTTCCGAGGAGGGGGGCAGTTCTTC.

Only one count was recorded for this clone. CDR3 nucleotides: TGTGCCAGTAGTATAGCGGACAGGAACAATCAGCCCCAGCATTTT. It yields the protein CASSIADRNNQPQHF. This sequence joins TRBV19 and TRBJ1-5, with 7 bases matching TRBD1. The CDR3 extends over 15 amino acids. CDR1 is LNHDA and CDR2 is SQIVND in the germline V gene (reference sequence). V trimming: 1 base; J trimming: 3 bases; junction bases outside the gene matches: 3.

The chain employs TRBV30 and TRBJ2-2; maybe TRBD1 (5 bases). This CDR3 region has 12 residues. Germline lookup yields CDR1 GTSNPN and CDR2 SVGIG (reference sequence). The V end lost 1 base, the J end lost 6 bases, and 6 bases lay between the germline ends. CDR3 region: CAWSEGAGELFF. The CDR3 DNA reads TGTGCCTGGAGTGAAGGGGCCGGGGAGCTGTTTTTT.

This clone has a single count. V is TRBV30 and J is TRBJ1-2; possible D gene TRBD1, 5 bases. The CDR3 has 13 residues. The germline V gene encodes CDR1 GTSNPN and CDR2 SVGIG (reference sequence). V gave up 3 bases and J gave up 1 base, with 9 bases separating them. CDR3 sequence (DNA): TGTGCCTGGAGGCAGGGAATTAACTATGGCTACACCTTC. As protein: CAWRQGINYGYTF.

The rearrangement links TRBV9 to TRBJ2-3; D gene uncertain. Germline V gene data show CDR1 as SGDLS and CDR2 as YYNGEE. The V and J ends lost 0 bases and 0 bases respectively, with 17 bases between them. This CDR3 is 18 amino acids long. CDR3 nucleotides: TGTGCCAGCAGCGTAGGAACTGGCCCCAGAAGGAGCACAGATACGCAGTATTTT. Its translation is CASSVGTGPRRSTDTQYF.

The CDR3: CASSLFLGTSGNSYEQYF. The CDR3, as DNA: TGTGCCAGCAGTTTATTCTTAGGGACTAGCGGAAACTCCTACGAGCAGTACTTC. V is TRBV28 and J is TRBJ2-7; 11 nucleotides match TRBD2. The CDR3 length is 18 residues. The ends lost 1 base at V and 0 bases at J; junction bases unmatched: 8. Germline V CDR1 and CDR2: MDHEN, SYDVKM.